This entry lists 15 T cell receptor beta chains sequenced from one sample in a study of T cell repertoires in cytomegalovirus infection. Each CDR3 protein gets one entry after TCRdb re-called the reads with MiXCR. The sample carries around 530,000 distinct CDR3 sequences, about 15% recorded once. Source material: CD8+ T cells from PBMCs. These receptors all stem from a human donor in good health (CMV status not recorded). Some clones in this sample may be carry-over from other donors' samples.

This clonotype was recorded many times. One end of the junction fails to match germline, which may point to a read error. The rearrangement uses TRBV7-6 and TRBJ2-2; tentatively, D is TRBD1 (5 bases). Per the germline V gene, CDR1 is SGHVS and CDR2 is FNYEAQ. The CDR3 is 17 amino acids. CDR3 DNA sequence: TGTGCCAGCAGGTTAGCCAGGGAAAGCCCGAACACCGGGGAGCTGTTTTTT. This encodes CASRLARESPNTGELFF. The entire variable domain, with the rest obtained from reference TRBV7-6 and TRBJ2-2, is as follows: GAGVSQSPRYKVTKRGQDVALRCDPISGHVSLYWYRQALGQGPEFLTYFNYEAQQDKSGLPNDRFSAERPEGSISTLTIQRTEQRDSAMYRCASRLARESPNTGELFFGEGSRLTVL.

This clonotype was found a few times. The chain carries TRBV6-5 and TRBJ2-7; possibly TRBD1 for D (5 bases). This CDR3 is 15 amino acids long. V lost 2 bases to trimming and J lost 3 bases, with 14 bases between them. Germline CDR1 reads MNHEY; CDR2 reads SVGAGI. The CDR3 spells CASSYGHSSGYEQYF. CDR3 DNA: TGTGCCAGCAGTTACGGACACTCGTCTGGCTACGAGCAGTACTTC.

About this clonotype itself: This could be a read error, since a much larger clone is one nucleotide away. J is TRBJ2-1 and V is TRBV12-3 or TRBV12-4; either TRBD1 or TRBD2 may fit D (6 bases each). Gene TRBJ2-7 matches the end of the DNA better, so the J call may be wrong. The CDR3 extends over 17 amino acids. The CDR3 DNA is TGTGCCAGCAGTTCGGGAGTAGCAGGGGTCCCCTACAATGAGCAGTACTTC. Amino acids: CASSSGVAGVPYNEQYF.

This clonotype has just a few counts. The rearrangement links TRBV6-5 to TRBJ1-1; TRBD1 agrees at 8 bases. Germline loops: CDR1 MNHEY, CDR2 SVGAGI. The CDR3 contains 17 residues. V was pared by 6 bases and J by 3 bases, with 15 bases of the junction left unmatched. CDR3: CASSPRGQGAWDTEAFF. DNA for the CDR3: TGTGCCAGCAGCCCCCGGGGGCAGGGGGCGTGGGACACTGAAGCTTTCTTT.

The genes are TRBV20-1 and TRBJ1-6, with D tentatively TRBD1 (5 bases). V gave up 0 bases and J gave up 0 bases, with 15 bases separating them. The CDR3 has 18 amino acids. Germline CDR1 reads DFQATT; CDR2 reads SNEGSKA (reference sequence). Here the CDR3 reads CSARDYGTASSYNSPLHF. The CDR3 DNA reads as TGCAGTGCTAGAGATTACGGGACGGCGAGCTCCTATAATTCACCCCTCCACTTT.

This clonotype showed up just a few times. The J gene is TRBJ2-1, the V gene TRBV7-9; 10 nucleotides align to TRBD1. The germline gives CDR1 SEHNR, CDR2 FQNEAQ (reference sequence). With V trimmed by 5 bases and J by 4 bases, 5 bases remained unmatched. The CDR3 runs to 15 residues. CDR3 DNA: TGTGCCAGCAGCCCTGGACAGGGGGTTTACAATGAGCAGTTCTTC. Amino acids: CASSPGQGVYNEQFF.

The rearrangement joins TRBV28 to TRBJ1-1, with D tentatively TRBD1 (5 bases). Germline V gives CDR1 MDHEN, CDR2 SYDVKM. The CDR3 is made up of 14 amino acids. Trimming left V 3 bases short and J 4 bases short, with 12 bases between. CDR3 coding DNA: TGTGCCAGCAGTTTTATTATAGGGGTCACTGAAGCTTTCTTT. Translation gives CASSFIIGVTEAFF.

On this clonotype: Being one base from a much bigger clone, this may be a read error. Given the absence of the conserved phenylalanine or tryptophan at the CDR3 end, a read error is likely. V and J are TRBV12-3 or TRBV12-4 and TRBJ2-6; possibly TRBD1 for D (5 bases). This CDR3 has 13 residues. Trimming took off 10 bases at V and 0 bases at J, with 7 bases between the two ends. CDR3 sequence: CATQDSGANVLTL. The CDR3 DNA reads TGTGCCACACAGGACTCTGGGGCCAACGTCCTGACTTTA.

The rearrangement uses TRBV7-9 and TRBJ2-6; 7 bases align to TRBD1. Germline-derived CDR1 and CDR2 are SEHNR and FQNEAQ (reference sequence). Trimming cost V 5 bases and J 0 bases; bases outside gene matches: 16. The CDR3 runs 20 residues. The chain's CDR3 is CASSPRQGHGHGSGANVLTF. The DNA of the CDR3 is TGTGCCAGCAGCCCAAGACAGGGACACGGTCACGGCTCTGGGGCCAACGTCCTGACTTTC. The complete variable domain, with remaining parts taken from reference TRBV7-9 and TRBJ2-6, reads DTGVSQNPRHKITKRGQNVTFRCDPISEHNRLYWYRQTLGQGPEFLTYFQNEAQLEKSRLLSDRFSAERPKGSFSTLEIQRTEQGDSAMYLCASSPRQGHGHGSGANVLTFGAGSRLTVL.

Remarks on this clonotype: The germline gene is not matched at one end of the junction; a read error may be the cause. This chain links TRBV27 with TRBJ1-1, with D possibly matching TRBD1 (6 bases). The CDR3 is 17 residues long. Per the germline V gene, CDR1 is MNHEY and CDR2 is SMNVEV (reference sequence). The DNA for the CDR3 is TGTGCCAGCGGTTTATGGGGGCGGGGGGAAATGAACACTGAAGCTTTCTTT. Protein product: CASGLWGRGEMNTEAFF.

This clonotype was found many times. The rearrangement uses TRBV7-9 and TRBJ2-7, with D unclear. The CDR3 consists of 13 residues. The V gene's germline CDR1 is SEHNR and CDR2 FQNEAQ (reference sequence). Deletions cut 0 bases from V and 4 bases from J, with 7 bases between. The CDR3 region is CASSLADDYEQYF. CDR3 DNA sequence: TGTGCCAGCAGCTTAGCGGATGATTACGAGCAGTACTTC.

This clonotype came up a few times. The chain links TRBV6-1 to TRBJ2-5, with 13 bases identical to TRBD2. Germline V lookup: CDR1 MNHNS, CDR2 SASEGT. The CDR3 is 16 amino acids. V shed 5 bases and J 3 bases; nucleotides not matched to a gene: 6. CDR3 protein: CASSTSGRATKETQYF. CDR3 in DNA: TGTGCCAGCAGTACTAGCGGGAGGGCCACCAAAGAGACCCAGTACTTC.

Of note for this clonotype: At one boundary the junction diverges from the germline segment, which might be a read error. The chain is built from TRBV3-1 and TRBJ2-5, with TRBD2 as a possible D gene (5 bases). Per the germline V gene, CDR1 is LGHDT and CDR2 is YNNKEL (reference sequence). There are 16 residues in the CDR3. Here the CDR3 reads CAGSQGPGKSDETQYF. DNA of the CDR3: TGTGCCGGCAGCCAAGGCCCGGGGAAAAGCGACGAGACCCAGTACTTC.

This clonotype was found a few times. Germline and junction disagree at one end, which may indicate a read error. The J gene is TRBJ1-1, the V gene TRBV9, with D unclear. In germline, CDR1 is SGDLS, CDR2 YYNGEE. There are 16 residues in the CDR3. CDR3 in DNA: TGTGCCAGCAGCGTAGGGGGAGGAACTCTGAAAACTGAAGCTTTCTTT. This sequence encodes CASSVGGGTLKTEAFF.

This clonotype was counted between two and nine times. This CDR3 is CAISEYGQGVNTEAFF. The DNA for the CDR3 is TGTGCCATCAGTGAGTACGGACAGGGAGTGAACACTGAAGCTTTCTTT. This chain connects TRBV10-3 to TRBJ1-1, with 8 bases fitting TRBD1. The CDR3 extends over 16 amino acids. V trimming: 1 base; J trimming: 0 bases; junction bases outside the gene matches: 4. From germline, CDR1 is ENHRY and CDR2 SYGVKD.